This entry is about one T cell receptor (beta chain). Its antigen is unidentified. The primer mix had 60 Vbeta and 13 Jbeta primers. Method: immunoSEQ multiplex PCR; TCRdb's copy keeps in-frame clones and lacks some. The sample lists about 60,000 clones; roughly 77% were seen once. This CDR3 is built from 15 residues. Between the trimmed V and J ends, which lost 0 bases and 6 bases, there was a span of 11 bases. The germline gives CDR1 MGHRA, CDR2 YSYEKL. This specimen belongs to a study of cytomegalovirus exposure and HLA in healthy donors. Notes on the study in general: The productive fraction for most TCR beta V segments was about 87% or about 30% in an earlier analysis.

The TCR originated in a woman aged 35 to 49 in good health and CMV-seropositive. The material sequenced was PBMCs. The V call is TRBV4-1, the J call TRBJ2-2; D unclear. CDR3 region: CASSQDEALPGELFF. The CDR3 bases are TGCGCCAGCAGCCAAGATGAGGCCCTCCCCGGGGAGCTGTTTTTT.